The rows below give T cell receptor beta chains drawn from one sample of a study of metastatic and nonmetastatic thyroid tumors. Using MiXCR, TCRdb re-called clones from the PCR reads. The sample consists of some 22,000 clones, over 20% of them appearing once. The sample consisted of blood. The receptors were sampled from a male donor with papillary thyroid cancer or a benign thyroid nodule (not recorded which). Some clones in this sample may be carry-over from other donors' samples. Each CDR3 is given with its conserved first and last residue. A D gene is named only where the DNA matches it firmly. Some rows mark clone size as missing; the rest say once, few, many or name a class of expanded clone.

many	TRBJ2-7	-	TRBV24-1	CATSDTRGSYEQYF	TGTGCCACCAGTGATACCAGGGGCAGTTACGAGCAGTACTTC
many	TRBJ1-2	TRBD1	TRBV29-1	CSVNGDRAFDW	TGCAGCGTTAATGGGGACAGAGCTTTCGATTGG
many	TRBJ2-3	TRBD2	TRBV15	CATRQSRLAGVSDTQYF	TGTGCCACCAGACAGAGCCGACTAGCGGGAGTTTCAGATACGCAGTATTTT
many	TRBJ2-1	TRBD2	TRBV12-3/TRBV12-4	CASSSRLAGGPMEQFF	TGTGCCAGCAGTTCCCGACTAGCGGGAGGGCCTATGGAGCAGTTCTTC
few	TRBJ1-1	-	TRBV7-9	CASTFQNTEAFF	TGTGCCAGCACCTTCCAGAACACTGAAGCTTTCTTT
-	TRBJ2-1	TRBD2	TRBV20-1	CSELAGQYNEQFF	TGCAGTGAGCTAGCGGGACAGTACAATGAGCAGTTCTTC
few	TRBJ2-2	-	TRBV11-2	CASSLMGSTGELFF	TGTGCCAGCAGCTTAATGGGCTCCACCGGGGAGCTGTTTTTT
many	TRBJ2-2	-	TRBV6-6	CASSYSSDGGELFF	TGTGCCAGCAGTTACTCGAGCGACGGCGGGGAGCTGTTTTTT
many	TRBJ2-7	-	TRBV12-3/TRBV12-4	CASSFGEAYEQYF	TGTGCCAGCAGTTTCGGGGAGGCGTACGAGCAGTACTTC
few	TRBJ2-1	TRBD2	TRBV6-1	CASSPLAGDYNEQFF	TGTGCCAGCAGCCCGCTAGCGGGGGACTACAATGAGCAGTTCTTC
many	TRBJ2-7	TRBD1	TRBV6-1	CASRRSTGQASYEQYF	TGTGCCAGCAGACGATCGACGGGACAGGCGTCCTACGAGCAGTACTTC
-	TRBJ1-5	-	TRBV3-1	CASSQGRTSNQPQHF	TGTGCCAGCAGCCAAGGGCGGACCTCCAATCAGCCCCAGCATTTT
many	TRBJ1-5	TRBD1	TRBV28	CASSGGQGGDQPQHF	TGTGCCAGCAGTGGGGGACAGGGTGGAGATCAGCCCCAGCATTTT
many	TRBJ2-3	TRBD2	TRBV5-1	CASKQKSGTSGTDTQYF	TGCGCCAGCAAACAAAAGTCCGGGACTAGCGGCACAGATACGCAGTATTTT
-	TRBJ2-2	TRBD2	TRBV10-3	CAISGPPRLAGGKRGVGELFF	TGTGCCATCAGTGGCCCTCCCAGACTAGCGGGAGGGAAGCGGGGGGTCGGGGAGCTGTTTTTT
few	TRBJ2-5	TRBD2	TRBV12-3/TRBV12-4	CASSEGLAGVWQETQYF	TGTGCCAGCAGTGAGGGACTAGCGGGGGTCTGGCAAGAGACCCAGTACTTC
many	TRBJ2-1	-	TRBV6-2/TRBV6-3	CASSYPGPLMGSEQFF	TGTGCCAGCAGTTACCCCGGACCACTAATGGGGAGTGAGCAGTTCTTC
many	TRBJ1-5	-	TRBV7-2	CASSLGVRENQPQHF	TGTGCCAGCAGCTTAGGAGTCCGGGAGAATCAGCCCCAGCATTTT
-	TRBJ2-4	TRBD2	TRBV6-1	CASSPPGGGERDIQYF	TGTGCCAGCAGTCCGCCCGGGGGGGGCGAGAGGGACATTCAGTACTTC
few	TRBJ1-2	-	TRBV6-1	CASSEVSYYGYTF	TGTGCCAGCAGTGAAGTCTCATACTATGGCTACACCTTC
medium-sized	TRBJ2-3	-	TRBV30	CAWYRAGTDTQYF	TGTGCCTGGTACAGGGCGGGCACAGATACGCAGTATTTT
-	TRBJ2-7	-	TRBV5-1	CASSCGRRGEQYF	TGCGCCAGCAGTTGTGGCCGCCGTGGCGAGCAGTACTTC
-	TRBJ1-2	TRBD1	TRBV5-1	CASREGTGVNYGYTF	TGCGCCAGCAGGGAGGGGACAGGGGTTAACTATGGCTACACCTTC
many	TRBJ2-1	-	TRBV28	CASSPPTGRRGNEQFF	TGTGCCAGCAGCCCTCCAACTGGGCGAAGGGGCAATGAGCAGTTCTTC
-	TRBJ2-3	TRBD1	TRBV2	CASAGPGQGRTDTQYF	TGTGCCAGCGCCGGACCGGGACAGGGACGCACAGATACGCAGTATTTT
once	TRBJ2-1	TRBD1	TRBV7-2	CASRYRTGPYEQLF	TGTGCCAGCAGATATAGGACAGGCCCCTATGAGCAGTTATTC
-	TRBJ1-4	TRBD1	TRBV28	CASSLRTGDEKLFF	TGTGCCAGCAGTTTGCGGACAGGGGACGAAAAACTGTTTTTT
many	TRBJ1-2	TRBD1	TRBV30	CAWRWTGGFGGYTF	TGTGCCTGGAGATGGACAGGGGGCTTCGGTGGCTACACCTTC
medium-sized	TRBJ1-1	TRBD1	TRBV28	CASSLWGRGYTEAFF	TGTGCCAGCAGTTTATGGGGCAGGGGGTACACTGAAGCTTTCTTT
-	TRBJ2-2	-	TRBV19	CASSIDLRTAASRARELFF	TGTGCCAGTAGTATAGATCTGAGGACAGCAGCATCACGGGCCCGGGAGCTGTTTTTT
-	TRBJ2-1	TRBD2	TRBV25-1	CASSPRTSGWVISYNEQFF	TGTGCCAGTAGTCCCCGGACTAGCGGGTGGGTCATCTCCTACAATGAGCAGTTCTTC
-	TRBJ2-3	-	TRBV6-5	CASSYSTTYTQYF	TGTGCCAGCAGTTACTCGACTACGTATACGCAGTATTTT
medium-sized	TRBJ2-7	-	TRBV18	CASSPRDGSYEQYF	TGTGCCAGCTCACCAAGAGACGGATCCTACGAGCAGTACTTC
many	TRBJ2-2	-	TRBV9	CASSPHTGELFF	TGTGCCAGCAGCCCGCACACCGGGGAGCTGTTTTTT
many	TRBJ1-5	-	TRBV6-1	CASRTFSSNQPQHF	TGTGCCAGCAGGACCTTTAGTAGCAATCAGCCCCAGCATTTC
medium-sized	TRBJ1-1	TRBD1	TRBV30	CAWGDSFNTEAFF	TGTGCCTGGGGGGACAGCTTCAACACTGAAGCTTTCTTT
few	TRBJ2-7	-	TRBV6-1	CASSARVGQGYEQYF	TGTGCCAGCAGTGCCCGGGTAGGACAAGGCTACGAGCAGTACTTC
-	TRBJ2-7	TRBD1	TRBV7-6	CASSLADRGSYEQYF	TGTGCCAGCAGCTTAGCGGACAGGGGGTCCTACGAGCAGTACTTC
-	TRBJ2-7	TRBD2	TRBV6-1	CSSIQTSGRVYEQYF	TGTTCCAGCATTCAGACTAGCGGGAGAGTCTACGAGCAGTACTTC
few	TRBJ1-5	TRBD1	TRBV2	CASHWTGGYQPQHF	TGTGCCAGCCATTGGACAGGGGGCTATCAGCCCCAGCATTTT
many	TRBJ1-1	-	TRBV29-1	CSALTTGIEAFF	TGCAGCGCCTTAACGACGGGAATTGAAGCTTTCTTT
medium-sized	TRBJ2-7	-	TRBV6-5	CASSSRVSGTYEQYF	TGTGCCAGCAGTTCTCGGGTCTCGGGGACCTACGAGCAGTACTTC
many	TRBJ2-1	TRBD1	TRBV18	CASSQGQGSYNEQFF	TGTGCCAGCTCCCAGGGACAGGGTTCCTACAATGAGCAGTTCTTC
few	TRBJ2-1	-	TRBV6-6	CASSYSGDDEQFF	TGTGCCAGCAGTTACTCGGGGGACGATGAGCAGTTCTTC
few	TRBJ2-6	-	TRBV28	CASKPLSGSGANILTF	TGTGCCAGCAAACCACTGTCAGGGTCAGGGGCCAACATCCTTACTTTC
-	TRBJ2-7	-	TRBV20-1	CSAPASDRNYEQYF	TGCAGTGCTCCCGCGTCGGACAGAAACTACGAGCAGTACTTC
few	TRBJ2-5	-	TRBV4-2	CASSTSPGTQYQETQYF	TGTGCCAGCAGCACCTCCCCCGGGACACAGTACCAAGAGACCCAGTACTTC
many	TRBJ2-4	-	TRBV6-2/TRBV6-3	CASRRRDGVNIQYF	TGTGCCAGCAGGCGAAGGGACGGCGTCAACATTCAGTACTTC
few	TRBJ2-7	-	TRBV12-5	CASGLVSSSYEQYF	TGTGCTAGTGGTTTGGTAAGCAGCTCCTACGAGCAGTACTTC
-	TRBJ1-2	-	TRBV7-2	CASSSAQGTYGYTF	TGTGCCAGCAGCTCTGCACAGGGAACCTATGGCTACACCTTC
few	TRBJ1-2	-	TRBV19	CASSPRTVYYYTF	TGTGCCAGTTCCCCGAGGACAGTCTATTACTACACCTTC
-	TRBJ1-6	-	TRBV30	CAWSPRQDSPLHF	TGTGCCTGGAGTCCCCGGCAGGATTCACCCCTCCACTTT